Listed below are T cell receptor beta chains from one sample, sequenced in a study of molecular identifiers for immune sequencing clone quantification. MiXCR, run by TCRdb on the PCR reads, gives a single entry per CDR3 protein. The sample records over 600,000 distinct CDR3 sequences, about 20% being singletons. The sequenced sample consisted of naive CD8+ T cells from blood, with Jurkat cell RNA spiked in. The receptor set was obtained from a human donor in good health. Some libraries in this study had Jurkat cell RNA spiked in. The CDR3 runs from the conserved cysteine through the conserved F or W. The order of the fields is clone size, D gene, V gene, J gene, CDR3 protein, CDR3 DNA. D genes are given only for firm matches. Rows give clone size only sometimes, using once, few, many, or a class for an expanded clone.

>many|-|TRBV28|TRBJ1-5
CASSFSPMAYSNQPQHF
TGTGCCAGCAGTTTCTCCCCCATGGCATATAGCAATCAGCCCCAGCATTTT
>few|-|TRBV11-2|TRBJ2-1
CASSLASSRPEQFF
TGTGCCAGCAGCTTAGCTTCTAGCCGGCCTGAGCAGTTCTTC
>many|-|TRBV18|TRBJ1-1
CASSPGAGWGTEAFF
TGTGCCAGCTCACCGGGTGCGGGCTGGGGCACTGAAGCTTTCTTT
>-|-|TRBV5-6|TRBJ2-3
CASSLERTKRDTQYF
TGTGCCAGCAGCTTGGAAAGGACTAAGAGAGATACGCAGTATTTT
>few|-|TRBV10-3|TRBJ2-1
CAISESVSVTNNEQFF
TGTGCCATCAGTGAGTCTGTTAGCGTTACAAACAATGAGCAGTTCTTC
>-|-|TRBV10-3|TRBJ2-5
CAISENGRGQETQYF
TGTGCCATCAGTGAGAACGGGAGAGGTCAAGAGACCCAGTACTTC
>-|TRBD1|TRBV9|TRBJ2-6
CASSARTGSPSGANVLTF
TGTGCCAGCAGCGCTCGGACAGGGAGCCCCTCTGGGGCCAACGTCCTGACTTTC
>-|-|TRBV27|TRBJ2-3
CASSFFGGGTDTQYF
TGTGCCAGCAGTTTTTTTGGGGGAGGAACAGATACGCAGTATTTT
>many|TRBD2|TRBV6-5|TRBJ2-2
CASSYLAGGTGELFF
TGTGCCAGCAGTTACTTAGCGGGAGGGACCGGGGAGCTGTTTTTT
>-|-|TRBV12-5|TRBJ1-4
CASGTSGVNEKLFF
TGTGCTAGTGGTACGTCCGGGGTTAATGAAAAACTGTTTTTT
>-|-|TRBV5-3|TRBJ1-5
CASRRDIYSNQPQHF
TGTGCCAGCAGACGGGACATCTATAGCAATCAGCCCCAGCATTTT
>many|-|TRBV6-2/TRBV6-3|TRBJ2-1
CASSYGPMLEQFF
TGTGCCAGCAGTTACGGTCCCATGCTGGAGCAGTTCTTC
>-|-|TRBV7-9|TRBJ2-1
CASTFTRSSYNEQFF
TGTGCCAGCACCTTTACTCGGAGCTCCTACAATGAGCAGTTCTTC
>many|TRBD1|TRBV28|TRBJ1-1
CASSWTGGARNTEAFF
TGTGCCAGCAGTTGGACAGGGGGCGCCCGGAACACTGAAGCTTTCTTT
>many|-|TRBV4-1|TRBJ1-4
CASSPTGVNEKLFF
TGTGCCAGCAGTCCTACGGGGGTCAATGAAAAACTGTTTTTT